This T cell receptor beta chain emerged from a study of T cells in Graves' hyperthyroidism and ophthalmopathy. Overall study results and limits: Among thyroid clonotypes expanded above 0.001, most also appeared in blood. With a median lead of about 6.9 months before onset, the model predicted ophthalmopathy.

Template material for amplifying TCR beta CDR3 regions consisted of RNA transcripts. First-round RT-PCR with HTBI primers amplified the TCR CDR3 region. TCRdb independently ran MiXCR on the multiplex PCR reads; one entry per CDR3 protein. Altogether nearly 600,000 distinct CDR3 sequences are present, over 12% being singletons, with the ten largest covering less than 9%. Unmatched junction bases numbered 4, after V lost 2 bases and J lost 7 bases. CDR3 length equals 13 residues. Germline CDR1 MDHEN, CDR2 SYDVKM. In its sample, this clonotype was seen many times. Its antigen remains unknown. PBMCs were derived from under 13 ml fresh peripheral blood.

This clonotype was obtained from a woman aged 18-35 years with Graves' ophthalmopathy. The sample taken for sequencing was blood. V is TRBV28 and J is TRBJ1-1; 7 bases align to TRBD1. The DNA of the CDR3 is TGTGCCAGCAGTTTACCCGACAGGGATGAAGCTTTCTTT. This translates into CASSLPDRDEAFF.